The source of this T cell receptor (beta chain) is a study of PD-L1 blockade in urothelial cancer. Overall study: The study started patients on atezolizumab at some point between 2013 and 2015, giving 1,200 mg intravenously every 3 weeks. Analysis of the blood was performed 3 weeks (second dose) and 6 weeks after treatment start.

CDR3 length: 14 residues. The germline V gene has CDR1 SGHVS and CDR2 FNYEAQ. With V trimmed by 5 bases and J by 8 bases, 7 bases remained unmatched. Time point described: peripheral blood 6 weeks after treatment start. Libraries were prepared by immunoSEQ multiplex PCR; TCRdb keeps only in-frame clonotypes and omits some of them. The data contain around 62,000 clones, 85% to 90% of them singletons. This rearrangement joins TRBV7-6 to TRBJ2-4, with 9 nucleotides matching TRBD1. This specimen consisted of PBMCs, obtained around atezolizumab (anti-PD-L1) treatment. The source is a man aged 55 to 70 with urothelial cancer. This CDR3 is CASSSRDREDIQYF. The DNA for the CDR3 is TGTGCCAGCAGCAGCCGGGACAGGGAGGACATTCAGTACTTC.